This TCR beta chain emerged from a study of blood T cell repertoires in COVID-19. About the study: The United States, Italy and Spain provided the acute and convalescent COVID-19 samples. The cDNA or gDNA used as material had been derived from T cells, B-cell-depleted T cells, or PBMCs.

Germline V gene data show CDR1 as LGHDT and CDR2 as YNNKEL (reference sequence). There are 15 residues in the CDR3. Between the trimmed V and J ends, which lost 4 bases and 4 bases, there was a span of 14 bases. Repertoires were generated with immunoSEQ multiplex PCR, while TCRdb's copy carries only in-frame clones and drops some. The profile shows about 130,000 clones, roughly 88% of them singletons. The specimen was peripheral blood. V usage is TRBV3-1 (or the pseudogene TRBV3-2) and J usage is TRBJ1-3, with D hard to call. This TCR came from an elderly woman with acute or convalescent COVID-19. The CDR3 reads CASSPSAGSGNTIYF. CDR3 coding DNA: TGTGCCAGCAGCCCCTCGGCGGGGTCGGGAAACACCATATATTTT.